This TCR beta chain is from a study of immune evolution from preneoplasia to lung adenocarcinoma. Whole-study results and caveats: Clonality was highest in normal lung, lower in later-stage lesions apparently. Top clone frequencies peaked in normal lung, apparently declining through invasive adenocarcinoma.

H&E slides confirmed each diagnosis, reviewed by two pathologists independently. The data were produced by immunoSEQ multiplex PCR, yet TCRdb's version contains in-frame clones alone and is incomplete. The sample records about 8,000 clones, more than 75% being singletons. Comments on this clone: Its antigen is not known.

The TCR was taken from a person aged 70 to 85 with lung adenocarcinoma. The sequencing input was FFPE adjacent normal lung tissue.

The CDR3 loop reads CASSLAEETQYF. The CDR3 nucleotides are TGTGCCAGCAGCTTGGCAGAGGAGACCCAGTACTTC. V usage is TRBV5-4 and J usage is TRBJ2-5, with D hard to call. The CDR3 has 12 residues. The germline gives CDR1 SGHNT, CDR2 YYREEE (reference sequence). Trimming stripped 0 bases from V and 5 bases from J, with 5 bases between. Full variable domain (missing parts from reference TRBV5-4 and TRBJ2-5): ETGVTQSPTHLIKTRGQQVTLRCSSQSGHNTVSWYQQALGQGPQFIFQYYREEENGRGNFPPRFSGLQFPNYSSELNVNALELDDSALYLCASSLAEETQYFGPGTRLLVL.